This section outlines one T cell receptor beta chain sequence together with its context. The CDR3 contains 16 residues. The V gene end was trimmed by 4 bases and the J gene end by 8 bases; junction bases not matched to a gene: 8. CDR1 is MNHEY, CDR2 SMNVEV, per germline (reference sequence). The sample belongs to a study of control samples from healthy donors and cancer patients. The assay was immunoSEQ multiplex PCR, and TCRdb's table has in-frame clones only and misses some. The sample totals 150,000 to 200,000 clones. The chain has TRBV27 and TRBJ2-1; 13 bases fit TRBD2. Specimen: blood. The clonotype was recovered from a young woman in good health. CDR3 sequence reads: CASSWLLAGGPDEQFF. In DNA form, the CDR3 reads TGTGCCAGCAGTTGGCTACTAGCGGGGGGGCCGGATGAGCAGTTCTTC.